The T cell receptor (beta chain) described here comes from a study of CD4 and CD8 cells across lung adenocarcinoma regions. Donors had localized lung adenocarcinoma, a non-small cell lung cancer. TCRdb fed the PCR reads into MiXCR, producing one record per CDR3 protein. The data show roughly 7,100 distinct CDR3 sequences, 40% to 55% seen once. CDR3 length equals 15 residues. CDR1 MNHNS and CDR2 SASEGT come from the germline V gene. Sequencing was done on a sample of CD4+ T cells from the margin of a lung tumor. The TCR sequence derives from a male donor with lung adenocarcinoma. The CD4 and CD8 labels of this study may be unreliable. V usage is TRBV6-1 and J usage is TRBJ2-1; tentatively, D is TRBD1 (5 bases). The J call may be faulty, since TRBJ2-7 better matches the DNA end. CDR3 sequence (DNA): TGTGCCAGCAATCAGGGTGTGAGTCGCACATACGAGCAGTACTTC. This encodes CASNQGVSRTYEQYF.